The clone carrying this T cell receptor beta chain was detected ten times or more. Its antigen is unidentified. The data originate from a study of post-analysis software for immune sequencing data. Overall study: As for disease course, relapsing-remitting, secondary progressive and progressive-relapsing multiple sclerosis were all included. Regarding the study as a whole: Roughly 5 TRBV segments occurring more often in patients than controls included TRBV5-6, TRBV5-1 and TRBV20-1. Same-batch preparations were strongly co-clustered by F measure. People with multiple sclerosis had a significantly lower normalized Chao1 diversity than controls did.

In germline, CDR1 is MDHEN, CDR2 SYDVKM. Trimming took off 4 bases at V and 1 base at J, with 13 bases between the two ends. The CDR3 is 15 residues long. The TCR beta cDNA libraries carried unique molecular identifiers. Between roughly 1 and 10 million T cells gave rise to a few hundred thousand cDNA molecules. TCRdb reprocessed the PCR reads via MiXCR and lists one record per CDR3 protein. The repertoire has some 240,000 distinct CDR3 sequences, 36% of them found once; the top ten carry under 5%. The source material was blood. The sequence came from a girl between 10 and 17 years old with multiple sclerosis. The chain has TRBV28 and TRBJ2-5; D not certain. The CDR3 protein is CASSSRLNGQETQYF. The CDR3, as DNA: TGTGCCAGCAGTTCCCGTCTGAACGGCCAAGAGACCCAGTACTTC.